This TCR beta chain emerged from a study of T cell responses to AZD1222 COVID-19 vaccine. The CDR3 has 14 residues. Germline lookup yields CDR1 MDHEN and CDR2 SYDVKM. The V gene end was trimmed by 3 bases and the J gene end by 5 bases; junction bases not matched to a gene: 5. Broader study findings: An increase in Spike-specific TCR breadth and depth was observed after two AZD1222 doses.

Worth noting for this clone: Its antigen is not known.

Generated by immunoSEQ multiplex PCR, the TCRdb table keeps only in-frame clones and is missing some. The sample carries roughly 120,000 clones, about 90% recorded once. The TCR comes from an adult in good health. This chain connects TRBV28 to TRBJ1-1; 8 bases are shared with TRBD1. Source: peripheral blood, taken on day 0 of AZD1222 vaccination. The CDR3: CASSLPTGGTEAFF. The CDR3 bases are TGTGCCAGCAGTTTGCCTACAGGGGGTACTGAAGCTTTCTTT.